This TCR beta chain is drawn from a study of shared clonotypes between healthy human individuals. Looking at the study overall: Researchers assigned three CD4 naive, three CD4 memory, two CD8 naive and one CD8 memory plate to each donor. Study-level results: What limited the represented genetic and exposure-history diversity was the small number of donors.

With V trimmed by 7 bases and J by 5 bases, 5 bases remained unmatched. The CDR3 is 14 residues long. Germline V gives CDR1 MNHEY, CDR2 SMNVEV (reference sequence). Terminally differentiated effector memory CD45RA+ cells were excluded by CCR7 positive selection of CD45RO-negative cells. Generated by immunoSEQ multiplex PCR, the TCRdb table keeps only in-frame clones and is missing some. Here the sample spans hundreds of thousands of clones, about 95% being singletons. As to this clone: The antigen remains unidentified.

This TCR was sampled from a woman in her twenties or thirties in good health. The chain joins TRBV27 to TRBJ1-6; 7 bases align to TRBD1. The specimen sequenced was naive CD8+ T cells sorted from blood. In nucleotides, the CDR3 is TGTGCCAGCACGTTGACAGGGAATAATTCACCCCTCCACTTT. Residues: CASTLTGNNSPLHF.